This TCR beta chain was recovered during a study of blood T cell repertoires in COVID-19 (dated by TCRdb to the early 2020s). As for the study more broadly: Collaborator samples came from the United States, Italy and Spain and covered acute and convalescent phases of COVID-19. Deeply sampled blood TCRbeta repertoires from subjects exposed to, actively infected with, or recovered from COVID-19 were included in the dataset. Samples came from the ongoing ImmuneRACE study (first 160 participants) plus 1,254 subjects from 6 global collaborators. The repertoires were released in a freely available public database meant as a resource for research on the immune response to SARS-CoV-2. Nearly every sample came with metadata listing a de-identified subject ID, COVID-19 status, age in years and sex. Where available, HLA class I and class II types were obtained from metadata supplied by the sample provider rather than from assay-based typing. The prospective study material was composed of cDNA or gDNA derived from T cells, B-cell-depleted T cells, or PBMCs. The investigation overall reported the following: The quantity of clinical and demographic metadata differed by source and by participant and was supplied without curation.

TCRbeta CDR3 regions were amplified from genomic DNA using the immunoSEQ Assay, a bias-controlled multiplex PCR. In the authors' own workflow: Nucleated cell counts per sample were estimated from amplification of reference gene primers within the assay. Sequence reads were collapsed and filtered to measure the absolute abundance of every unique TCRbeta CDR3 rearrangement. For each sample, productive Simpson clonality was calculated as the square root of Simpson's diversity index across productive rearrangements. TCRdb retrieved this table from immuneACCESS and kept in-frame rearrangements only. Not all clones are present; in checked studies, unresolved V genes account for under half, and no reason is known for the remainder. That table is the source of V, J and clone size, and D and trimming were worked out from the DNA. Within this sample are around 230,000 clones, with around 85% of them counted one time only. Approximately 0.69% of the sample is held by the ten biggest clonotypes.

With respect to this clone: The specificity of this receptor is unknown. The record has no base qualities; no much larger clone is one base away.

The collaborating institutions used their own protocols to collect whole blood in K2EDTA tubes. Collaborator samples were shipped for TCRbeta analysis as frozen whole blood, isolated PBMCs, or DNA extracted from either sample type. The CDR1 and CDR2 encoded by the germline V gene are SGHRS and YFSETQ. Trimming at the junction amounts to 6 bases on V and 4 bases on J, and the germline ends lie 14 bases apart. From its cysteine to its phenylalanine, the CDR3 spans 14 amino acids. Only the CDR3 part of the read is kept: 42 bases, read in frame from the first base. This TCR came from a man between 35 and 55 years old with acute or convalescent COVID-19. Material for sequencing was peripheral blood. This sequence uses TRBV5-1 and TRBJ2-1; D gene: possibly TRBD2, on 6 matching bases. The DNA is as follows: TGCGCCAGCATCAGTTCGGGGGAATACAATGAGCAGTTCTTC. It codes for CASISSGEYNEQFF.